This TCR beta chain was recovered during a study of OX40 agonist ivuxolimab in advanced cancers. Turning to the overall study: The costimulatory receptor OX40 (CD134) was targeted by ivuxolimab, a fully human IgG2 agonistic monoclonal antibody. Intravenous ivuxolimab was administered to patients every 2 weeks at six dose levels: 0.01, 0.1, 0.3, 1.5, 3 and 10 mg/kg. Partial responses occurred in three dose-escalation patients, of whom one had hepatocellular carcinoma and two had cutaneous melanoma. Patients were allowed to have had prior anti-PD-1, anti-PD-L1 or anti-CTLA-4 therapy, and around 37% of the dose-escalation patients had previously received checkpoint inhibitors. Peripheral TCRbeta sequencing aimed to test whether ivuxolimab altered TCR sequence diversity and caused clonal T-cell expansion. The dose-escalation cohort was around 84% male with a mean age of about 60 years, ranging from 23 to 79. Of the roughly 54 dose-escalation patients, hepatocellular carcinoma was present in 19, melanoma in around 15, renal cell carcinoma in 9 and head and neck cancer in 9. The monotherapy dose-escalation portion (N of about 57 patients) of the phase I ivuxolimab trial is reported in the paper. Findings and caveats that apply to the study as a whole: On average, CD8+ T cells showed more expanded clones than CD4+ T cells after ivuxolimab. Antigen specificity was not determined for the clonally expanded peripheral T cells. Low levels of normalized T-cell clonal expansion were also seen in some patients who did not respond. Clonal expansion of both CD4+ and CD8+ blood T cells was observed from baseline to week 6 at doses 0.1 to 3.0 mg/kg. In partial responders in the 0.1-3.0 mg/kg groups, normalized peripheral clonal expansion was found to be among the lowest, especially among CD8+ T cells.

Patients with a history of autoimmune disease or receiving systemic immunosuppression were excluded from the trial. In every dose cohort, peripheral blood was drawn for TCR sequencing at baseline, cycle 4 day 1, and cycle 7 day 1. Samples were obtained from an open-label, multicenter, first-in-human phase I dose-escalation trial of ivuxolimab. Adults with locally advanced or metastatic head and neck squamous cell, hepatocellular, melanoma or renal cell carcinoma were enrolled in the trial. Before TCR sequencing, CD4+ T cells and CD8+ T cells from peripheral blood were sorted into separate populations. Genomic DNA was extracted from sorted cells for sequencing of the TCRbeta CDR3 region. TCRbeta CDR3 regions were sequenced using the immunoSEQ Assay. Here the immuneACCESS table is served through TCRdb, limited to in-frame sequences with V and J called. Missing clones are a known gap in these copies; in checked studies unresolved V genes cover under half, and the rest lacks a known reason. This sample gives some 62,000 clones in total; less than 95% of them show up just once. The ten biggest clones cover about 5% of the sample.

With respect to this clone: The antigen it binds to is not known. Base-call qualities are not available, and no considerably larger clone is one nucleotide away.

Spanning cysteine to phenylalanine, the CDR3 consists of 15 amino acids. The entry retains the CDR3 DNA only, 45 bases that are in frame from base 1. The germline V gene specifies SGHRS as CDR1 and YFSETQ as CDR2. Trimmed from V: 2 bases; trimmed from J: 4 bases; junction bases lacking a gene match: 4. The chain is assembled from TRBV5-1 and TRBJ2-2, with 8 middle bases fitting TRBD1. The TCR sequence derives from an adult with an advanced solid tumor such as melanoma, head and neck, liver or kidney cancer. The input for sequencing was CD4+ or CD8+ T cells sorted from blood, taken in a trial of the OX40 agonist ivuxolimab. The nucleotides read TGCGCCAGCAGCTTCAGGGGGCGCGGCACCGGGGAGCTGTTTTTT. Translated, it gives CASSFRGRGTGELFF.